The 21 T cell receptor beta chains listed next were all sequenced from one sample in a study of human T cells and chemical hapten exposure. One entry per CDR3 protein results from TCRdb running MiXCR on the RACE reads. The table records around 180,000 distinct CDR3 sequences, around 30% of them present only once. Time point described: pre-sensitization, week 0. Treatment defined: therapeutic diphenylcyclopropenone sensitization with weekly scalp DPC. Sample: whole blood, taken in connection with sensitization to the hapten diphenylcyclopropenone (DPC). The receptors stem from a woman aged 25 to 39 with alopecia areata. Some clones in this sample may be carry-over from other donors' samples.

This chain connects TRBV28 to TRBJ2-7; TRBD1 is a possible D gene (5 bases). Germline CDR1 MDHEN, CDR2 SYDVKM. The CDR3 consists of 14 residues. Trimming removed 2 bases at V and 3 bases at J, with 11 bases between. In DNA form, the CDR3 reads TGTGCCAGCAGTTTAGCAGGGTCCCACTACGAGCAGTACTTC. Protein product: CASSLAGSHYEQYF.

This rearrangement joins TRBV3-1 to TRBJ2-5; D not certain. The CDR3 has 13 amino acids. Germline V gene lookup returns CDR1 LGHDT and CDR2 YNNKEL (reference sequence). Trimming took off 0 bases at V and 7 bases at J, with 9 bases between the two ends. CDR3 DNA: TGTGCCAGCAGCCAAGAGGGCGTTGCGACCCAGTACTTC. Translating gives CASSQEGVATQYF.

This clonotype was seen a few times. The CDR3, as DNA: TGTGCCAGCAGCTTAGCTCCGGGCCCTAGCACAGATACGCAGTATTTT. It yields the protein CASSLAPGPSTDTQYF. The J gene is TRBJ2-3, the V gene TRBV7-2; no definite D call. This CDR3 has 16 residues. CDR1 SGHTA and CDR2 FQGNSA come from the germline V gene. Trimming removed 0 bases at V and 0 bases at J, with 10 bases between.

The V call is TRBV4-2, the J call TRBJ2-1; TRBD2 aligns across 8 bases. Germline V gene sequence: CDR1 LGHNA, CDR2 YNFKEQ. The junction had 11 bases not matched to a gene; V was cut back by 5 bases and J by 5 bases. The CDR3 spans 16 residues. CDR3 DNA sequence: TGTGCCAGCAGCACCAGCCTCGGGGGGGGGGACAATGAGCAGTTCTTC. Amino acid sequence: CASSTSLGGGDNEQFF.

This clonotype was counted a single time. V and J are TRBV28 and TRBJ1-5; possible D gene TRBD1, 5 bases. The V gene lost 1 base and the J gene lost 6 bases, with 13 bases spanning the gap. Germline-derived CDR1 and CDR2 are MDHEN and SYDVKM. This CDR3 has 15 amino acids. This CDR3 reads CASSLFQGPSQPQHF. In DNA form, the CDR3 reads TGTGCCAGCAGTTTATTCCAGGGCCCGAGTCAGCCCCAGCATTTT.

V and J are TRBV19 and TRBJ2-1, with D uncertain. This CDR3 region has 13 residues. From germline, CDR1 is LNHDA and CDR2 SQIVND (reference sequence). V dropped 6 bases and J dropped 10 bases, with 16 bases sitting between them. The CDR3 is CASRNSRVDEQFF. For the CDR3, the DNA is TGTGCCAGTAGGAATTCTAGGGTCGACGAGCAGTTCTTC.

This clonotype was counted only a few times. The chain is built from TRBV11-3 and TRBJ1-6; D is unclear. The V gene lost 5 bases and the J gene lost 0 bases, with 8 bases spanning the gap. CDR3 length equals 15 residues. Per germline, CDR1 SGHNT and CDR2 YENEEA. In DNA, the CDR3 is TGTGCCAGCAGCAGCGCCAGCTCCTATAATTCACCCCTCCACTTT. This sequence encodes CASSSASSYNSPLHF.

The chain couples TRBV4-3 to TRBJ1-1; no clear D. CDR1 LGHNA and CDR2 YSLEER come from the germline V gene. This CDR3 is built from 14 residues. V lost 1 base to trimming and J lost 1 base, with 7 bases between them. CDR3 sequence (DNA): TGCGCCAGCAGCCAAGTGTCAAGGAACACTGAAGCTTTCTTT. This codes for CASSQVSRNTEAFF.

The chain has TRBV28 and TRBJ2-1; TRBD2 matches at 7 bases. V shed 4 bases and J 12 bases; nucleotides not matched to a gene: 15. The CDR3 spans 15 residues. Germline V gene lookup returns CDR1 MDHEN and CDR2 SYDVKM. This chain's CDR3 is CASSSRGLSGVAQFF. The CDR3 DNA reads TGTGCCAGCAGTTCCCGAGGTTTGAGCGGGGTGGCGCAGTTCTTC.

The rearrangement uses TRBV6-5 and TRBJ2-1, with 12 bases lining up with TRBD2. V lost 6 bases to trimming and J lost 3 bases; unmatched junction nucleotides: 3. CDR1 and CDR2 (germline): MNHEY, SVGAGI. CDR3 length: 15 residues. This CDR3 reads CASRWTSGDYNEQFF. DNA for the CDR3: TGTGCCAGCAGGTGGACTAGCGGGGACTACAATGAGCAGTTCTTC.

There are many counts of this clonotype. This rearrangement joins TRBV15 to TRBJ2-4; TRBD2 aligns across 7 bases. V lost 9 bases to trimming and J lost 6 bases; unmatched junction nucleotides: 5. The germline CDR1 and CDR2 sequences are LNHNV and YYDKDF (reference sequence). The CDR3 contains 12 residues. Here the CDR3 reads CATRGEGNIQYF. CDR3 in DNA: TGTGCCACTCGCGGGGAGGGAAACATTCAGTACTTC. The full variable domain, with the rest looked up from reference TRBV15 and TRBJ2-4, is DAMVIQNPRYQVTQFGKPVTLSCSQTLNHNVMYWYQQKSSQAPKLLFHYYDKDFNNEADTPDNFQSRRPNTSFCFLDIRSPGLGDTAMYLCATRGEGNIQYFGAGTRLSVL.

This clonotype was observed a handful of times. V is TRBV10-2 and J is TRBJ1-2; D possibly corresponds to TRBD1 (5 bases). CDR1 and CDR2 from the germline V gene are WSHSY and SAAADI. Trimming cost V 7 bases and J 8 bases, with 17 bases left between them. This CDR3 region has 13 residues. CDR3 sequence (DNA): TGCGCCAGCAAGTTGGCAGGGAGGGACGGCTACACCTTC. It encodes CASKLAGRDGYTF.

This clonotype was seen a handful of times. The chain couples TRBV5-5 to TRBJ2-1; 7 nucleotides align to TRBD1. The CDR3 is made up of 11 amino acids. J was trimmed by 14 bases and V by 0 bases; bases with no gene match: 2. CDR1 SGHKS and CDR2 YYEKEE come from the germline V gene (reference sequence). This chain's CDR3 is CASSLDRGKFF. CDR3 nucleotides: TGTGCCAGCAGCTTGGACAGGGGCAAGTTCTTC.

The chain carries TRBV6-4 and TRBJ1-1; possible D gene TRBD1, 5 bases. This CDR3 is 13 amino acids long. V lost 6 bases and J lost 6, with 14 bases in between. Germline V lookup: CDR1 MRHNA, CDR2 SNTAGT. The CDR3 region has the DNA TGTGCCAGCAGGGGGGGGACCGGATCTGAAGCTTTCTTT. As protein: CASRGGTGSEAFF.

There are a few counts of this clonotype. The CDR3 sequence is CSANSPGMMNTEAFF. The CDR3 nucleotides are TGCAGTGCTAATTCGCCAGGGATGATGAACACTGAAGCTTTCTTT. The chain joins TRBV20-1 to TRBJ1-1, with D perhaps matching TRBD1 (5 bases). This CDR3 is built from 15 residues. The ends were cut back, 4 bases at V and 0 bases at J, with 15 bases in the middle. CDR1 is DFQATT, CDR2 SNEGSKA, per germline (reference sequence).

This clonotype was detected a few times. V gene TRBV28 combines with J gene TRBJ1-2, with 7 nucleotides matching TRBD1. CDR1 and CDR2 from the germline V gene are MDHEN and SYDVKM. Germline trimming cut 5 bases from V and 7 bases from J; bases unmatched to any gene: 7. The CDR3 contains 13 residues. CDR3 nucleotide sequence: TGTGCCAGCAGTGAACGACAGGGAGCTGGCTACACCTTC. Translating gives CASSERQGAGYTF.

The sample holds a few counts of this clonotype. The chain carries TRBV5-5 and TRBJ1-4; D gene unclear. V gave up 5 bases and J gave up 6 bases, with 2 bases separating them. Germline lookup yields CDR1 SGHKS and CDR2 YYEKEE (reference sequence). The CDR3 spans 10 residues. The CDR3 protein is CASRYEKLFF. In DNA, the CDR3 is TGTGCCAGCAGATATGAAAAACTGTTTTTT.

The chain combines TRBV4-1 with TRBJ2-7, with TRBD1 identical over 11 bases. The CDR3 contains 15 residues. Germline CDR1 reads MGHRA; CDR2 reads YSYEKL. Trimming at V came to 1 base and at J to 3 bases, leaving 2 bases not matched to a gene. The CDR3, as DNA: TGCGCCAGCAGCCAAGCTGGGACAGGGGGCTACGAGCAGTACTTC. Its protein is CASSQAGTGGYEQYF.

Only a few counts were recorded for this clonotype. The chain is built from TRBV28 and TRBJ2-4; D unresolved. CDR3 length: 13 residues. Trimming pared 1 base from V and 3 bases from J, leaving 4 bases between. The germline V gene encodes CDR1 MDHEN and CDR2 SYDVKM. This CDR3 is CASSLSDKNIQYF. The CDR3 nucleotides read TGTGCCAGCAGTTTATCGGACAAAAACATTCAGTACTTC.

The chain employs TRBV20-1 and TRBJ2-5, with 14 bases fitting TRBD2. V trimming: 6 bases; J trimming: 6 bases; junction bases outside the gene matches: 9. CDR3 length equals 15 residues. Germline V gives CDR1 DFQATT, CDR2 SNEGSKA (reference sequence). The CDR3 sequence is CSATGTSGSQQTQYF. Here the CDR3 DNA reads TGCAGTGCCACCGGGACTAGCGGGAGTCAACAGACCCAGTACTTC.

The CDR3 loop reads CASSLGSPASYNEQFF. CDR3 DNA sequence: TGTGCCAGCAGCTTGGGGTCCCCTGCTTCCTACAATGAGCAGTTCTTC. The gene calls are TRBV5-4 and TRBJ2-1; D gene ambiguous. This CDR3 comprises 16 residues. CDR1 is SGHNT and CDR2 is YYREEE in the germline V gene (reference sequence). V lost 0 bases and J lost 1, with 11 bases in between. The full variable domain, its missing parts supplied by reference TRBV5-4 and TRBJ2-1, is ETGVTQSPTHLIKTRGQQVTLRCSSQSGHNTVSWYQQALGQGPQFIFQYYREEENGRGNFPPRFSGLQFPNYSSELNVNALELDDSALYLCASSLGSPASYNEQFFGPGTRLTVL.